This T cell receptor (beta chain) was identified in a study of Ad26.COV2.S vaccination and SARS-CoV-2 variants. Treatment indicated: around 19 received Ad26.COV2.S at low or high dose, single or two shots; roughly five received placebo; per-sample allocation not given. The study sampled participants on day 63 after the first vaccine or placebo injection. Within Boston, the person who donated was an adult of 18-55 years. Notes on this clone: What it binds is not known.

Points from the study as a whole: Spike-specific responses of CD8+ and CD4+ T cells were reported to display substantial breadth after vaccination.

Trimming removed 6 bases from V and 5 bases from J; junction bases left unmatched: 11. In germline, CDR1 is ENHRY, CDR2 SYGVKD. The CDR3 runs to 15 residues. Some clones are missing from TCRdb's copy, which holds only in-frame ones; the method was immunoSEQ multiplex PCR. The table lists about 400,000 clones, roughly 90% of them singletons, with under 2% in the top ten. The starting material was peripheral blood, obtained in a trial of Ad26.COV2.S vaccine versus placebo. The J gene is TRBJ2-7, the V gene TRBV10-3; TRBD1 aligns across 9 bases. The receptor was derived from a person aged 18-60 years who received the Ad26.COV2.S COVID-19 vaccine or a placebo. The CDR3 sequence: CAISDRDRVANEQYF. The CDR3 coding sequence is TGTGCCATCAGCGACCGGGACAGGGTCGCCAACGAGCAGTACTTC.